Described below is a single T cell receptor beta chain sequence and its context. Trimming took 2 bases from V and 5 from J, leaving 15 bases between them. CDR3 size: 15 residues. Germline loops: CDR1 LNHDA, CDR2 SQIVND (reference sequence). This entry comes from a study of cytomegalovirus exposure and HLA in healthy donors. PCR employed 60 Vbeta and 13 Jbeta primers. The table came from immunoSEQ multiplex PCR; TCRdb's copy has only in-frame clones and leaves some out. There are 150,000 to 170,000 clones in the sample; approximately 74% occur only once, and 2% to 2.5% lies in the top ten. The clonotype comes from a man under 40 in good health and CMV-seronegative. This rearrangement joins TRBV19 to TRBJ2-5, with D possibly TRBD1 on 7 matching bases. Source material: PBMCs. CDR3 DNA: TGTGCCAGTAGTATAAACCCGGCAGGGGGGGAGACCCAGTACTTC. Translated, it gives CASSINPAGGETQYF.